The 22 T cell receptor beta chains below were found in one sample sequenced in a study of cytomegalovirus exposure and HLA in healthy donors. The PCR was carried out with 60 Vbeta primers and 13 Jbeta primers. Here immunoSEQ multiplex PCR was the method, and the copy in TCRdb shows in-frame clones only, minus some. The data contain 90,000 to 110,000 clones, roughly three quarters of them singletons. Material: PBMCs. The origin of the receptors is a man aged 35 to 55 in good health and CMV-seronegative.

The V gene is TRBV7-8, the J gene TRBJ1-2; D gene unclear. Germline V gives CDR1 SGHVS, CDR2 FQNEAQ. This CDR3 contains 12 residues. V shed 3 bases and J shed 8 bases, with 10 bases lying between them. The CDR3 nucleotides are TGTGCCAGCAGCTTCGCAGGTCAAGGCTACACCTTC. It specifies CASSFAGQGYTF.

This chain links TRBV4-1 with TRBJ2-3; TRBD1 matches at 12 bases. The J segment lost 4 bases and the V segment lost 9 bases, leaving 14 bases of the junction unmatched. Looked up from germline, CDR1 is MGHRA and CDR2 is YSYEKL. The CDR3 has 17 residues. In nucleotides, the CDR3 is TGCGCCAGTGCCCGGGACAGGGGGCTGAATGGGGCAGATACGCAGTATTTT. Protein sequence: CASARDRGLNGADTQYF.

V and J are TRBV30 and TRBJ1-1; D remains unclear. The length of the CDR3 is 13 residues. V lost 0 bases and J lost 1, with 6 bases in between. Germline CDR1 is GTSNPN and CDR2 is SVGIG (reference sequence). CDR3 in DNA: TGTGCCTGGAGTGTAAGCCAGAACACTGAAGCTTTCTTT. Translated, it gives CAWSVSQNTEAFF.

This chain joins TRBV9 and TRBJ2-3; a possible D gene is TRBD1 (6 bases). Germline CDR1 reads SGDLS; CDR2 reads YYNGEE. V lost 3 bases and J lost 0, with 14 bases in between. The CDR3 sequence is 16 residues long. Written as DNA, the CDR3 is TGTGCCAGCAGCGCATACCCAGGGGCTAGCACAGATACGCAGTATTTT. Encoded protein: CASSAYPGASTDTQYF.

This clone was seen more than once but under ten times. The chain links TRBV6-5 to TRBJ2-7; TRBD1 matches at 7 bases. The germline CDR1 and CDR2 sequences are MNHEY and SVGAGI. Losses at the gene ends were 5 bases for V and 4 bases for J; bases not matched to a gene: 5. This CDR3 contains 13 residues. This chain's CDR3 is CASSRGQVYEQYF. CDR3 DNA: TGTGCCAGCAGTCGCGGACAGGTATACGAGCAGTACTTC.

The rearrangement links TRBV7-9 to TRBJ1-1; D unclear. The CDR3 runs to 9 residues. V was trimmed by 5 bases and J by 7 bases, leaving 2 bases between them. Germline lookup yields CDR1 SEHNR and CDR2 FQNEAQ (reference sequence). The CDR3 spells CASSLEAFF. CDR3 nucleotides: TGTGCCAGCAGCCTTGAAGCTTTCTTT.

This clone was seen once. V and J are TRBV27 and TRBJ2-1; 9 nucleotides match TRBD1. J lost 10 bases, V lost 5 bases, and 3 bases had no gene match. The CDR3 covers 12 residues. CDR1 is MNHEY and CDR2 is SMNVEV in the germline V gene (reference sequence). The CDR3 is CASSLTGGEQFF. CDR3 sequence (DNA): TGTGCCAGCAGTCTAACAGGGGGCGAGCAGTTCTTC.

V is TRBV20-1 and J is TRBJ2-1; D might be TRBD1 (6 bases). The CDR3 length is 11 residues. CDR1 is DFQATT, CDR2 SNEGSKA, per germline (reference sequence). V lost 6 bases and J 6 bases, leaving 9 bases between the germline ends. In DNA form, the CDR3 reads TGCAGTGCCTTACAGGGCAATGAGCAGTTCTTC. Protein sequence: CSALQGNEQFF.

The V gene is TRBV2, the J gene TRBJ2-7; possible D gene TRBD2, 6 bases. V gave up 3 bases and J gave up 7 bases, with 16 bases separating them. The CDR3 loop spans 14 amino acids. Germline CDR1 is SNHLY and CDR2 is FYNNEI. The CDR3 protein is CASSDRGRGEEQYF. DNA of the CDR3: TGTGCCAGCAGTGACCGGGGGAGAGGGGAAGAGCAGTACTTC. The full variable domain, its missing parts supplied by reference TRBV2 and TRBJ2-7, is EPEVTQTPSHQVTQMGQEVILRCVPISNHLYFYWYRQILGQKVEFLVSFYNNEISEKSEIFDDQFSVERPDGSNFTLKIRSTKLEDSAMYFCASSDRGRGEEQYFGPGTRLTVT.

The chain links TRBV7-3 to TRBJ1-1; D is undetermined. The V end was cut by 3 bases, the J end by 4 bases, with 9 bases between. Germline values: CDR1 SGHTA, CDR2 FQGTGA. The CDR3 contains 13 residues. CDR3 region: CASSFVEGTEAFF. DNA of the CDR3: TGTGCCAGCAGCTTCGTTGAGGGCACTGAAGCTTTCTTT.

This clone has only a few counts. The V gene is TRBV7-9, the J gene TRBJ1-1; possible D gene TRBD1, 6 bases. The germline V gene encodes CDR1 SEHNR and CDR2 FQNEAQ (reference sequence). Trimming pared 6 bases from V and 0 bases from J, leaving 11 bases between. This CDR3 contains 14 residues. CDR3 in amino acids: CASRDSGMNTEAFF. The CDR3 DNA reads TGTGCCAGCAGGGACAGTGGGATGAACACTGAAGCTTTCTTT.

This rearrangement joins TRBV18 to TRBJ2-7, with 11 positions matching TRBD1. V was clipped by 4 bases and J by 6 bases; unmatched bases: 5. CDR3 length: 14 amino acids. The V gene's germline CDR1 is KGHSH and CDR2 LQKENI. CDR3 loop: CASSLGQGVGEQYF. The CDR3 DNA reads as TGTGCCAGCTCACTGGGACAGGGGGTCGGCGAGCAGTACTTC.

A word on this clone: Other DNA sequences in this specimen translate into the identical CDR3. The CDR3 DNA follows: TGTGCCAGCTCACCTGGGCAGCAAGAGACCCAGTACTTC. Translated: CASSPGQQETQYF. V and J are TRBV18 and TRBJ2-5; the D is unclear. The CDR3 totals 13 residues. Looked up from germline, CDR1 is KGHSH and CDR2 is LQKENI. Trimming pared 3 bases from V and 2 bases from J, leaving 7 bases between.

The rearrangement links TRBV7-8 to TRBJ1-5, with TRBD1 matching 7 bases. Looked up from germline, CDR1 is SGHVS and CDR2 is FQNEAQ. The V gene end was trimmed by 5 bases and the J gene end by 7 bases; junction bases not matched to a gene: 8. CDR3 length: 14 amino acids. The CDR3 DNA is TGTGCCAGCAGCACACGACAGGGCGAACAGCCCCAGCATTTT. Amino acids: CASSTRQGEQPQHF. Together with reference TRBV7-8 and TRBJ1-5, the CDR3 gives the full variable domain: GAGVSQSPRYKVAKRGQDVALRCDPISGHVSLFWYQQALGQGPEFLTYFQNEAQLDKSGLPSDRFFAERPEGSVSTLKIQRTQQEDSAVYLCASSTRQGEQPQHFGDGTRLSIL.

The chain couples TRBV5-8 to TRBJ1-1; no firm D call. V was trimmed by 2 bases and J by 2 bases, leaving 10 bases between them. The V gene's germline CDR1 is SGHTS and CDR2 YDEGEE. The CDR3 totals 14 residues. Written as DNA, the CDR3 is TGTGCCAGCAGCTTAAGATGGCAAAACACTGAAGCTTTCTTT. Translating gives CASSLRWQNTEAFF.

The chain links TRBV28 to TRBJ2-7, with D unclear. V was cut by 4 bases and J by 4 bases, with 5 bases left in between. Germline values: CDR1 MDHEN, CDR2 SYDVKM. The CDR3 covers 11 residues. The CDR3 region has the DNA TGTGCCAGCAGTTCGCGGTACGAGCAGTACTTC. Residues: CASSSRYEQYF.

The chain recombines TRBV28 with TRBJ1-2, with TRBD1 matching 8 bases. CDR1 and CDR2 from the germline V gene are MDHEN and SYDVKM. The length of the CDR3 is 14 residues. The J segment lost 7 bases and the V segment lost 10 bases, leaving 14 bases of the junction unmatched. CDR3 in DNA: TGTGCCACCAACAGGGGGGAGCGATTAAGTGGCTACACCTTC. It codes for CATNRGERLSGYTF.

The gene calls are TRBV13 and TRBJ1-1; D is unclear. The V end was cut by 5 bases, the J end by 4 bases, with 11 bases between. Germline CDR1 is PRHDT and CDR2 is FYEKMQ (reference sequence). This CDR3 is 13 amino acids long. The CDR3: CASSLMEATEAFF. In DNA, the CDR3 is TGTGCCAGCAGCCTAATGGAGGCCACTGAAGCTTTCTTT.

The chain joins TRBV7-2 to TRBJ2-3, with 8 bases that match TRBD2. V was clipped by 5 bases and J by 5 bases; unmatched bases: 12. This CDR3 has 16 residues. The germline CDR1 and CDR2 sequences are SGHTA and FQGNSA. CDR3 DNA: TGTGCCAGCAGCCAGAGGCGGGGGGCGCAGGGAGATACGCAGTATTTT. Translating gives CASSQRRGAQGDTQYF.

This clone was detected once. The chain couples TRBV11-2 to TRBJ2-3; D is ambiguous. Per the germline V gene, CDR1 is SGHAT and CDR2 is FQNNGV. This CDR3 is built from 14 residues. The ends were cut back, 5 bases at V and 5 bases at J, with 14 bases in the middle. The CDR3 region has the DNA TGTGCCAGCAGCCCCACATCGCGAGGAGATACGCAGTATTTT. As protein: CASSPTSRGDTQYF. Filled out from reference TRBV11-2 and TRBJ2-3, the complete variable domain reads EAGVAQSPRYKIIEKRQSVAFWCNPISGHATLYWYQQILGQGPKLLIQFQNNGVVDDSQLPKDRFSAERLKGVDSTLKIQPAKLEDSAVYLCASSPTSRGDTQYFGPGTRLTVL.

This clone was observed a few times. The V and J genes are TRBV27 and TRBJ2-1; a weak D match, TRBD1 (5 bases). The germline CDR1 and CDR2 sequences are MNHEY and SMNVEV (reference sequence). The CDR3 is made up of 14 amino acids. Trimming shortened V by 2 bases and J by 4 bases, and 9 bases separated the two germline ends. This CDR3 reads CASSLSRVYNEQFF. CDR3 nucleotide sequence: TGTGCCAGCAGTTTAAGCAGGGTTTACAATGAGCAGTTCTTC.

The chain joins TRBV5-4 to TRBJ1-2; 7 bases agree with TRBD1. The V gene end was trimmed by 4 bases and the J gene end by 3 bases; junction bases not matched to a gene: 3. Germline assignment: CDR1 SGHNT and CDR2 YYREEE (reference sequence). The CDR3 is made up of 13 amino acids. The DNA of the CDR3 is TGTGCCAGCAGCCCGGGACAGCACTATGGCTACACCTTC. Its translation is CASSPGQHYGYTF.